The source of this T cell receptor (beta chain) is a study of beta chain features in type 1 diabetes. Only a few counts were recorded for this clone. Its target is not known. V was cut by 6 bases and J by 6 bases, with 8 bases left in between. The CDR3 runs to 10 residues. Germline V gene sequence: CDR1 SQVTM, CDR2 ANQGSEA. Points from the study as a whole: In type 1 diabetes patients, VDJ junctions had fewer insertions; deletions at these junctions were more frequent. Moderately but significantly shorter TCRB CDR3s were found in Type 1 diabetes patients in all four CD4+ subsets. TCRB rearrangement may or may not be influenced by HLA type; here this remained unresolved.

The sequenced template was cDNA made from the entire isolated RNA. The repertoire was sequenced with immunoSEQ multiplex PCR; TCRdb's copy has only in-frame clones and lacks some. The table lists a few hundred thousand clones, approximately 10% of them singletons, with approximately 0.015% in the top ten. The specimen sequenced was naive CD4+ T cells from blood. V gene TRBV29-1 combines with J gene TRBJ1-2; D is unclear. The clonotype was recovered from a man aged 25 to 40 with type 1 diabetes. For the CDR3, the DNA is TGCAGCGTCAATCAGAATGGCTACACCTTC. This encodes CSVNQNGYTF.